This record concerns one T cell receptor beta chain sequence. Antigen: not known. Sample-barcoded 5' priming and a J-beta primer mix drove a second PCR of about 6 to 12 cycles. Tags on each cDNA molecule came from a template-switch adaptor with 12 random nucleotides. TCRdb reprocessed the 5' RACE reads with MiXCR, giving one entry per CDR3 protein. Of hundreds of thousands of distinct CDR3 sequences listed, under 25% were seen once; the top ten hold roughly 3.9%. This entry is derived from a study of blood T cells in healthy people across ages. Study conclusions and caveats: Naive CD4+ cells and diversity were both higher in long-lived donors than in aged donors. Among T cells, TCR beta diversity per million cells dropped roughly linearly as age rose.

Germline CDR1 MDHEN, CDR2 SYDVKM. With V trimmed by 5 bases and J by 7 bases, 10 bases remained unmatched. This CDR3 contains 14 residues. Total RNA was isolated from each sample in quantities of at least 6 micrograms. The clonotype was recovered from a man aged 70 or older in good health. The sequenced sample was blood. The rearrangement joins TRBV28 to TRBJ2-7, with TRBD1 matching over 8 bases. CDR3 residues: CASSRGDRSLEQYF. In DNA form, the CDR3 reads TGTGCCAGCAGTCGCGGGGACAGGTCCTTGGAGCAGTACTTC. The whole variable domain, remainder taken from reference TRBV28 and TRBJ2-7, is DVKVTQSSRYLVKRTGEKVFLECVQDMDHENMFWYRQDPGLGLRLIYFSYDVKMKEKGDIPEGYSVSREKKERFSLILESASTNQTSMYLCASSRGDRSLEQYFGPGTRLTVT.